This T cell receptor beta chain was observed in a study of blood T cell repertoires in COVID-19. Across the study: T cells, B-cell-depleted T cells, or PBMCs provided the cDNA or gDNA that served as material.

The CDR3 loop spans 13 amino acids. The V gene's germline CDR1 is MDHEN and CDR2 SYDVKM. Trimming took 5 bases from V and 8 from J, leaving 15 bases between them. Per the authors' pipeline: The authors estimated nucleated cell counts from reference gene primer amplification. Using immunoSEQ multiplex PCR, the repertoire was profiled, and TCRdb retains in-frame clones only, with some absent. The DNA gave D and trimming, while V, J and clone size come from that table. The sample contains over 450,000 clones, approximately 91% of which appear only once. The Seattle patients, enrolled during active infection, were followed longitudinally.

Sequencing was done on a sample of peripheral blood. The clonotype originates from a woman aged 50 to 60 with COVID-19, enrolled during active disease. The chain couples TRBV28 to TRBJ1-2; possible D gene TRBD1, 5 bases. As DNA, the CDR3 is TGTGCCAGCAGTCCCCCCGGAGGGGTCGGCTACACCTTC. Translating it yields CASSPPGGVGYTF.